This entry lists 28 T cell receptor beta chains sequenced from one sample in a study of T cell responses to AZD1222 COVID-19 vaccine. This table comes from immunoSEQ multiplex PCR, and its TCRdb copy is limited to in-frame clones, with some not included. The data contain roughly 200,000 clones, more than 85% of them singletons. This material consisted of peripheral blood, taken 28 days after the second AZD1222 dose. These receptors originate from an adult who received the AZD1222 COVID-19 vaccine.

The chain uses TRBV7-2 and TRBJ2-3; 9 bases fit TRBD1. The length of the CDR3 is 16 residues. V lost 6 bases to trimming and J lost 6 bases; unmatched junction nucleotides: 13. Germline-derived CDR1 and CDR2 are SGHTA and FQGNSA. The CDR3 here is CASSPGRDRVRDTQYF. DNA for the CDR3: TGTGCCAGCAGTCCTGGGCGGGACAGGGTTCGGGATACGCAGTATTTT.

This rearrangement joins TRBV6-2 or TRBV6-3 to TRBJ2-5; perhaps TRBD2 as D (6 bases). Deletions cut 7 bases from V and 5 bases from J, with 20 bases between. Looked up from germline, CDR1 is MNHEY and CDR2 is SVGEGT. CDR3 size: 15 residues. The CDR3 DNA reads TGTGCCAGCACCCCCAGGCGGGGTATGGGTGAGACCCAGTACTTC. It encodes CASTPRRGMGETQYF.

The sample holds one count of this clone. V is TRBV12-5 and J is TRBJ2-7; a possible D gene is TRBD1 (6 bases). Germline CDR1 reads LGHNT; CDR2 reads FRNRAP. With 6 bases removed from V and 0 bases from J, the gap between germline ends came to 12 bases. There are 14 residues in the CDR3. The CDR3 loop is CASGSGTPSYEQYF. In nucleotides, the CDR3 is TGTGCTAGTGGATCCGGGACACCCTCCTACGAGCAGTACTTC.

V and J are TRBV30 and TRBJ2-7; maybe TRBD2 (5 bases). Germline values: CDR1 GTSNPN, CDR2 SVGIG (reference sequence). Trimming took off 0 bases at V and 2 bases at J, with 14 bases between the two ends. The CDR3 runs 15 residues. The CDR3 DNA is TGTGCCTGGAGTGTACTCGGGATTTATACCTACGAGCAGTACTTC. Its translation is CAWSVLGIYTYEQYF.

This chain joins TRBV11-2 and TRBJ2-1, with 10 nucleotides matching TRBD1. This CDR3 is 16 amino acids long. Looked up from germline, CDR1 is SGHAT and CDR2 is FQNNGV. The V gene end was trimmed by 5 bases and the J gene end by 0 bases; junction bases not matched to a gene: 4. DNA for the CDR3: TGTGCCAGCAGCACCCGGACAGGGGGCTCCTACAATGAGCAGTTCTTC. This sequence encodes CASSTRTGGSYNEQFF.

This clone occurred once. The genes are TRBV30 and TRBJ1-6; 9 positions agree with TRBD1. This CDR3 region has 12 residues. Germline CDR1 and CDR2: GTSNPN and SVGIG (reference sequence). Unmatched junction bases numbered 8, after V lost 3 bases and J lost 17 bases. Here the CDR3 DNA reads TGTGCCTGGAGCCCGGGACAGGGAATGGTCCACTTT. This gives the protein CAWSPGQGMVHF. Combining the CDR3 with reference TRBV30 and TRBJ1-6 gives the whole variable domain SQTIHQWPATLVQPVGSPLSLECTVEGTSNPNLYWYRQAAGRGLQLLFYSVGIGQISSEVPQNLSASRPQDRQFILSSKKLLLSDSGFYLCAWSPGQGMVHFGNGTRLTVT.

CDR3 sequence: CASSRNTGTQYF. CDR3 DNA: TGTGCCAGCAGCCGGAACACGGGTACGCAGTATTTT. The rearrangement joins TRBV11-2 to TRBJ2-3; no clear D gene. The CDR3 has 12 residues. Trimming took 5 bases from V and 8 from J, leaving 11 bases between them. Germline CDR1 is SGHAT and CDR2 is FQNNGV.

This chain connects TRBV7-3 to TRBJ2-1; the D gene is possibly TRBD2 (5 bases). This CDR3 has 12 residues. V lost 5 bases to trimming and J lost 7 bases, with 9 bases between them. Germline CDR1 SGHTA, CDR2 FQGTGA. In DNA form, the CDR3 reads TGTGCCAGCAGCAAAAAGCGGAATGAGCAGTTCTTC. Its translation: CASSKKRNEQFF.

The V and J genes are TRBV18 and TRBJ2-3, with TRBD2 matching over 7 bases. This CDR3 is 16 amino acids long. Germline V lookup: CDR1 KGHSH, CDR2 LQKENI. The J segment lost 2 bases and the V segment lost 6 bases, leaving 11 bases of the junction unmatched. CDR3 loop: CASSRMTGGTTDTQYF. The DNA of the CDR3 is TGTGCCAGCTCTCGCATGACCGGGGGGACCACAGATACGCAGTATTTT. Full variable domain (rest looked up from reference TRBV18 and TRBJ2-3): NAGVMQNPRHLVRRRGQEARLRCSPMKGHSHVYWYRQLPEEGLKFMVYLQKENIIDESGMPKERFSAEFPKEGPSILRIQQVVRGDSAAYFCASSRMTGGTTDTQYFGPGTRLTVL.

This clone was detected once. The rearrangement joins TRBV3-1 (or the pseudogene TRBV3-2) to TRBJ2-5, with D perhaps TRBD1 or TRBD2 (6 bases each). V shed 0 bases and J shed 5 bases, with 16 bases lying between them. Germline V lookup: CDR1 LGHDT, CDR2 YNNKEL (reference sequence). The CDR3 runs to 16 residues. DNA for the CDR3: TGTGCCAGCAGCCAAGATGGTGGCAGGGGAGGCGAGACCCAGTACTTC. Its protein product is CASSQDGGRGGETQYF.

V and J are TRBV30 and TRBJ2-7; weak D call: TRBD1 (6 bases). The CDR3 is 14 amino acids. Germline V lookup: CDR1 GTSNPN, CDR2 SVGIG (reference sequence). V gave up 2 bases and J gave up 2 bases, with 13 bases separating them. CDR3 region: CAWSPWDKPYEQYF. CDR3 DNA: TGTGCCTGGAGTCCATGGGACAAGCCCTACGAGCAGTACTTC. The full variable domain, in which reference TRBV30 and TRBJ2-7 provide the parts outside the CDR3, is SQTIHQWPATLVQPVGSPLSLECTVEGTSNPNLYWYRQAAGRGLQLLFYSVGIGQISSEVPQNLSASRPQDRQFILSSKKLLLSDSGFYLCAWSPWDKPYEQYFGPGTRLTVT.

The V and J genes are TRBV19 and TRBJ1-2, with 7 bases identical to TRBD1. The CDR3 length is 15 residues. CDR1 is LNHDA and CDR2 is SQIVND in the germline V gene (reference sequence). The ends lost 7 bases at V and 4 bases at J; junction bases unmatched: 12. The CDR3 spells CASTEYGQATYGYTF. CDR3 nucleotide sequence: TGTGCCAGTACCGAATACGGACAGGCCACCTATGGCTACACCTTC.

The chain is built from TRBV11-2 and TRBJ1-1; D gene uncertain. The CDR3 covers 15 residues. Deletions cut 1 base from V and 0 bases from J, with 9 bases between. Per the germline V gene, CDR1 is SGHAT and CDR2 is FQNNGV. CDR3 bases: TGTGCCAGCAGCTTAGGTGGGAGGATGAACACTGAAGCTTTCTTT. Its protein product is CASSLGGRMNTEAFF.

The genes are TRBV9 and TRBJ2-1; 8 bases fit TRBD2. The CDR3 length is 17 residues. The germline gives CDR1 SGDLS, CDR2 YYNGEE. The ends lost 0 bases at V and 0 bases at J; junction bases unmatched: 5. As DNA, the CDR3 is TGTGCCAGCAGCGTAGACGGGAGGGCCGGCTCCTACAATGAGCAGTTCTTC. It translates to CASSVDGRAGSYNEQFF.

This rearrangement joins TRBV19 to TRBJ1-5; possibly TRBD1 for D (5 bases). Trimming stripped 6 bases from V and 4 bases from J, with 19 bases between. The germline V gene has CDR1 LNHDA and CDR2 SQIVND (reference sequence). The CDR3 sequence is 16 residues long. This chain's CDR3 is CASSDDGTAPNQPQHF. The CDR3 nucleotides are TGTGCCAGTAGCGACGACGGGACGGCCCCTAATCAGCCCCAGCATTTT.

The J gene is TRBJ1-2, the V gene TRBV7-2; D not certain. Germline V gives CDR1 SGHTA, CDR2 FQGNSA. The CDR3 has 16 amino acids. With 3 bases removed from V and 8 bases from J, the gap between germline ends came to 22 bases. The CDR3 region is CASSFGGNLNVKGYTF. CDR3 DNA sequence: TGTGCCAGCAGCTTCGGCGGAAATCTAAATGTCAAGGGCTACACCTTC.

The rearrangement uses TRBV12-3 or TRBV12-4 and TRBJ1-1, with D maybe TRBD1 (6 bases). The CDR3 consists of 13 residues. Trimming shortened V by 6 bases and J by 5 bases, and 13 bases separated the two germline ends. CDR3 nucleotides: TGTGCCAGCAGCCAGACCAGGGGAACTGAAGCTTTCTTT. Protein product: CASSQTRGTEAFF.

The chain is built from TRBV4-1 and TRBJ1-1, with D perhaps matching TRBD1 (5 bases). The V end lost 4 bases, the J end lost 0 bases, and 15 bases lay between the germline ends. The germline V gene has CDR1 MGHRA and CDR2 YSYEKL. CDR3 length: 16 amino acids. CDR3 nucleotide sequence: TGCGCCAGCAGCCCGAGGGAGACAGCAATGAACACTGAAGCTTTCTTT. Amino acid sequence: CASSPRETAMNTEAFF.

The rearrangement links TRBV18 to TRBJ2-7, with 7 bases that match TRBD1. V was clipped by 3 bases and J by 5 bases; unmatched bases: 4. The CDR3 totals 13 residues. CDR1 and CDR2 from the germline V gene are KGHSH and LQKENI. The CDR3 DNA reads TGTGCCAGCTCACCCTCGGACAGGAACGAGCAGTACTTC. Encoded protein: CASSPSDRNEQYF.

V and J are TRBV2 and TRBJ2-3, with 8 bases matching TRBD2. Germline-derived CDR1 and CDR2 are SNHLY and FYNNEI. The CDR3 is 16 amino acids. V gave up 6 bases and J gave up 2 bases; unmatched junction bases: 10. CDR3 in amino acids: CASSFVLAAHTDTQYF. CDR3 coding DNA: TGTGCCAGCAGCTTCGTACTAGCGGCCCACACAGATACGCAGTATTTT.

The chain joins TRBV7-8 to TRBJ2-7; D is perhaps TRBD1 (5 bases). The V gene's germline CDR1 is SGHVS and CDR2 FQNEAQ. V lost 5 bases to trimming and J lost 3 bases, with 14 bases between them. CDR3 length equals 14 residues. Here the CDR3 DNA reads TGTGCCAGCAGCCATCCCATAGGGGACTACGAGCAGTACTTC. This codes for CASSHPIGDYEQYF.

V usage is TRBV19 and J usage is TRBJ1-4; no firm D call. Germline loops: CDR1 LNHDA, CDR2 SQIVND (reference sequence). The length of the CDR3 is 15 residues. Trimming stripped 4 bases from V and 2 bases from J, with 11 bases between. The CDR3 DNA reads TGTGCCAGTAGTAACCTCGGGGTTACTAATGAAAAACTGTTTTTT. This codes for CASSNLGVTNEKLFF. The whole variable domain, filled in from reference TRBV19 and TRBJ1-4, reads DGGITQSPKYLFRKEGQNVTLSCEQNLNHDAMYWYRQDPGQGLRLIYYSQIVNDFQKGDIAEGYSVSREKKESFPLTVTSAQKNPTAFYLCASSNLGVTNEKLFFGSGTQLSVL.

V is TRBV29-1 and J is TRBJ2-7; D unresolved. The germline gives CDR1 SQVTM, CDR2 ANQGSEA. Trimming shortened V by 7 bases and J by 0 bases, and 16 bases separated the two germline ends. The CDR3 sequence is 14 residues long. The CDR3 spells CSAVGDLSSYEQYF. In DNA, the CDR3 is TGCAGCGCTGTTGGGGATCTGAGCTCCTACGAGCAGTACTTC.

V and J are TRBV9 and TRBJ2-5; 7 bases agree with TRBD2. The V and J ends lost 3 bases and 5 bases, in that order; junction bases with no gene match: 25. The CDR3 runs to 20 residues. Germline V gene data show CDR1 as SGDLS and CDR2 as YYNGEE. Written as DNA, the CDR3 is TGTGCCAGCAGCGCCTCTGAGAGTCTAGCGGCTAAGGGAGCTGGGGAGACCCAGTACTTC. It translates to CASSASESLAAKGAGETQYF.

The CDR3 reads CASSFDSSGRRETGELFF. CDR3 sequence (DNA): TGTGCCAGCAGCTTTGATTCTTCAGGAAGGCGGGAGACCGGGGAGCTGTTTTTT. The rearrangement links TRBV11-3 to TRBJ2-2, with 7 bases matching TRBD2. Trimming at V came to 3 bases and at J to 5 bases, leaving 15 bases not matched to a gene. From germline, CDR1 is SGHNT and CDR2 YENEEA. The CDR3 contains 18 residues.

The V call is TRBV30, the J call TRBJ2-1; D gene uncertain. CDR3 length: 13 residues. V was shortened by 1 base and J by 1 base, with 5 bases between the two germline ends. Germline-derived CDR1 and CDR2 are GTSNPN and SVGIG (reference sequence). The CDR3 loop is CAWSGHSYNEQFF. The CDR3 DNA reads TGTGCCTGGAGTGGACATTCCTACAATGAGCAGTTCTTC.

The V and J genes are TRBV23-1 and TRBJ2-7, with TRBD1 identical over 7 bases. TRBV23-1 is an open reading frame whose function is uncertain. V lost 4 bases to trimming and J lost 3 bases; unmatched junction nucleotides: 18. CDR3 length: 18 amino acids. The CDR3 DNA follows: TGCGCCAGCAGTCCCCAACCTGGACAGGACCTAAGCTACTACGAGCAGTACTTC. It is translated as CASSPQPGQDLSYYEQYF.

The CDR3: CASLTYQAGQETQYF. The DNA for the CDR3 is TGTGCCAGCCTCACCTACCAGGCGGGCCAAGAGACCCAGTACTTC. The rearrangement joins TRBV6-5 to TRBJ2-5; possibly TRBD2 for D (5 bases). Trimming removed 8 bases from V and 1 base from J, with 17 bases in between. CDR1 and CDR2 from the germline V gene are MNHEY and SVGAGI. The CDR3 covers 15 residues.